One sample yielded the 30 T cell receptor beta chains listed below, sequenced in a study of T cells of healthy individuals. TCRdb itself ran the 5' RACE reads through MiXCR, one entry per CDR3 protein. This table holds 100,000 or so distinct CDR3 sequences, 15% to 20% found once. These receptors came from a human donor in good health.

Comment on this clonotype: Just one base apart from a much larger clone, this may be a read error. No conserved phenylalanine or tryptophan ends this CDR3, so it is likely a read error. The rearrangement uses TRBV20-1 and TRBJ2-1; D gene unclear. Per germline, CDR1 DFQATT and CDR2 SNEGSKA (reference sequence). The CDR3 runs to 14 residues. V lost 5 bases to trimming and J lost 0 bases, with 11 bases between them. Here the CDR3 reads CSAGLGSSYNEQFI. In DNA, the CDR3 is TGCAGTGCTGGCCTGGGAAGCTCCTACAATGAGCAGTTCATC.

This clonotype was recorded at least ten times. This chain connects TRBV7-2 to TRBJ1-2; no reliable D call. V was shortened by 1 base and J by 6 bases, with 9 bases between the two germline ends. CDR1 is SGHTA and CDR2 is FQGNSA in the germline V gene. CDR3 length equals 13 residues. Here the CDR3 reads CASSLDGMHGYTF. CDR3 sequence (DNA): TGTGCCAGCAGCTTAGACGGTATGCATGGCTACACCTTC.

This rearrangement joins TRBV7-6 to TRBJ2-7; the D gene is possibly TRBD1 (6 bases). V was pared by 5 bases and J by 6 bases, with 14 bases between. CDR3 length equals 13 residues. The germline gives CDR1 SGHVS, CDR2 FNYEAQ. In nucleotides, the CDR3 is TGTGCCAGCAGCCCTACAGGGAGTGGCGAGCAGTACTTC. This sequence encodes CASSPTGSGEQYF.

This sequence joins TRBV20-1 and TRBJ2-7; TRBD1 matches at 7 bases. With V trimmed by 8 bases and J by 4 bases, 5 bases remained unmatched. Germline values: CDR1 DFQATT, CDR2 SNEGSKA (reference sequence). The CDR3 is made up of 11 amino acids. The CDR3 here is CSQDRLYEQYF. CDR3 DNA: TGCAGTCAGGACAGGCTATACGAGCAGTACTTC.

This clonotype was recorded at least ten times. The chain combines TRBV9 with TRBJ2-7; D unresolved. Germline V CDR1 and CDR2: SGDLS, YYNGEE. Trimming shortened V by 3 bases and J by 1 base, and 8 bases separated the two germline ends. The CDR3 has 13 residues. CDR3 nucleotide sequence: TGTGCCAGCAGCGGCGGCACGTCCTACGAGCAGTACTTC. Translated: CASSGGTSYEQYF.

This clonotype was observed at least ten times. The rearrangement links TRBV20-1 to TRBJ2-7; 8 nucleotides align to TRBD1. The CDR3 covers 12 residues. The germline CDR1 and CDR2 sequences are DFQATT and SNEGSKA (reference sequence). Written as DNA, the CDR3 is TGCACCGGACAGGGTTCTTTCGACGAGCAGTACTTC. Amino acid sequence: CTGQGSFDEQYF.

CDR3: CASSQLERDGYTF. The CDR3 nucleotides read TGTGCCAGCAGCCAATTGGAGAGGGATGGCTACACCTTC. The V call is TRBV3-1, the J call TRBJ1-2; D gene ambiguous. The V end lost 2 bases, the J end lost 6 bases, and 10 bases lay between the germline ends. The CDR3 runs 13 residues. Looked up from germline, CDR1 is LGHDT and CDR2 is YNNKEL (reference sequence).

This clonotype occurred a few times. The chain combines TRBV4-3 with TRBJ2-3, with 8 bases matching TRBD2. In germline, CDR1 is LGHNA, CDR2 YSLEER. The CDR3 extends over 15 amino acids. V shed 4 bases and J 3 bases; nucleotides not matched to a gene: 6. DNA for the CDR3: TGCGCCAGCAGCCTTAGCGGGGCGGGGACAGATACGCAGTATTTT. Translated, it gives CASSLSGAGTDTQYF.

This clonotype was detected a few times. The V and J genes are TRBV28 and TRBJ2-5; D not resolved. The CDR3 sequence is 12 residues long. Trimming stripped 5 bases from V and 5 bases from J, with 9 bases between. Germline V gene lookup returns CDR1 MDHEN and CDR2 SYDVKM. The CDR3, as DNA: TGTGCCAGCAGTACCAGATGGGAGACCCAGTACTTC. Protein: CASSTRWETQYF.

V and J are TRBV9 and TRBJ2-2, with 10 bases matching TRBD1. After removal of 6 bases from V and 6 bases from J, the junction contained 5 bases not matched to a gene. Germline V gene lookup returns CDR1 SGDLS and CDR2 YYNGEE. The CDR3 sequence is 14 residues long. CDR3 loop: CASTWTGGSGELFF. Here the CDR3 DNA reads TGTGCCAGCACCTGGACAGGGGGATCCGGGGAGCTGTTTTTT. The variable domain in full, with the rest retrieved from reference TRBV9 and TRBJ2-2, is DSGVTQTPKHLITATGQRVTLRCSPRSGDLSVYWYQQSLDQGLQFLIQYYNGEERAKGNILERFSAQQFPDLHSELNLSSLELGDSALYFCASTWTGGSGELFFGEGSRLTVL.

In this sample, this clonotype turned up a few times. This chain uses TRBV30 with TRBJ2-3, with TRBD1 as a possible D gene (6 bases). V was clipped by 4 bases and J by 1 base, with 12 bases between them. The CDR3 covers 14 residues. Germline V gene sequence: CDR1 GTSNPN, CDR2 SVGIG (reference sequence). The CDR3 sequence: CAWTARGRTDTQYF. In DNA, the CDR3 is TGTGCCTGGACGGCCAGGGGCCGCACAGATACGCAGTATTTT.

The chain recombines TRBV28 with TRBJ1-1; no clear D gene. Trimming took off 2 bases at V and 1 base at J, with 14 bases between the two ends. Germline CDR1 reads MDHEN; CDR2 reads SYDVKM. The CDR3 contains 16 residues. The chain's CDR3 is CASSLLAEGTNTEAFF. The CDR3 DNA sequence: TGTGCCAGCAGTTTACTCGCTGAAGGAACGAACACTGAAGCTTTCTTT.

This clonotype was recorded at least ten times. The chain combines TRBV11-1 with TRBJ1-1, with a possible D match to TRBD1 (6 bases). Per the germline V gene, CDR1 is SGHAT and CDR2 is FQDESV (reference sequence). This CDR3 has 15 residues. The V gene lost 3 bases and the J gene lost 1 base, with 12 bases spanning the gap. CDR3 sequence (DNA): TGTGCCAGCAGCTTCTTAGGGGGATCGAACACTGAAGCTTTCTTT. The encoded protein is CASSFLGGSNTEAFF.

The rearrangement links TRBV19 to TRBJ1-1; possible D gene TRBD1, 5 bases. V lost 3 bases to trimming and J lost 3 bases, with 11 bases between them. The CDR3 totals 14 residues. Germline V gives CDR1 LNHDA, CDR2 SQIVND (reference sequence). The CDR3 DNA reads TGTGCCAGTAGTATTCGGGGCGCGGACACTGAAGCTTTCTTT. Its translation: CASSIRGADTEAFF.

In this sample, this clonotype turned up many times. The gene calls are TRBV7-2 and TRBJ2-2; D is unresolved. V dropped 1 base and J dropped 13 bases, with 13 bases sitting between them. Per germline, CDR1 SGHTA and CDR2 FQGNSA. There are 13 residues in the CDR3. The CDR3 bases are TGTGCCAGCAGCTTAGATCGGGCAATGTTGCTGTTTTTT. This encodes CASSLDRAMLLFF.

This clonotype was seen a few times. The rearrangement joins TRBV9 to TRBJ2-7; D is possibly TRBD1 or TRBD2 (5 bases each). This CDR3 spans 15 amino acids. Trimming stripped 0 bases from V and 5 bases from J, with 15 bases between. CDR1 SGDLS and CDR2 YYNGEE come from the germline V gene. The CDR3 sequence: CASSVVGTPGHEQYF. The CDR3 nucleotides are TGTGCCAGCAGCGTAGTTGGGACCCCCGGGCACGAGCAGTACTTC.

This clonotype has at least ten counts. The rearrangement links TRBV19 to TRBJ2-5, with 12 bases identical to TRBD2. The germline gives CDR1 LNHDA, CDR2 SQIVND (reference sequence). Losses at the gene ends were 4 bases for V and 4 bases for J; bases not matched to a gene: 10. The CDR3 runs 17 residues. The chain's CDR3 is CASSTPQTSGGGETQYF. Written as DNA, the CDR3 is TGTGCCAGTAGTACCCCCCAGACTAGCGGGGGCGGAGAGACCCAGTACTTC.

This clonotype was found many times. One end of the junction varies from germline; a read error may be responsible. The rearrangement links TRBV3-1 to TRBJ2-2; either TRBD1 or TRBD2 may fit D (5 bases each). The CDR3 has 18 amino acids. The germline V gene encodes CDR1 LGHDT and CDR2 YNNKEL (reference sequence). The CDR3 DNA sequence: TGTGCCAGCAGCCAAGATCAGGTAGGGGTCGGCCCAACCGGGAAGCTGTTTTTT. It specifies CASSQDQVGVGPTGKLFF.

This clonotype was counted many times. The chain combines TRBV6-4 with TRBJ2-3; 8 nucleotides agree with TRBD2. The CDR3 consists of 14 residues. Trimming took 5 bases from V and 0 from J; bases not matched to a gene: 1. The V gene's germline CDR1 is MRHNA and CDR2 SNTAGT. DNA for the CDR3: TGTGCCAGCAGTCCGGGGGGGAGCACAGATACGCAGTATTTT. Its protein product is CASSPGGSTDTQYF.

This chain connects TRBV5-1 to TRBJ1-2; D is ambiguous. V lost 0 bases, J lost 4 bases, and 7 bases lay in between. The germline V gene encodes CDR1 SGHRS and CDR2 YFSETQ. This CDR3 contains 13 residues. CDR3 DNA sequence: TGCGCCAGCAGCTTGGAAACGCGCTATGGCTACACCTTC. Translation: CASSLETRYGYTF.

This clonotype has more than one count but fewer than ten. V is TRBV6-2 or TRBV6-3 and J is TRBJ2-3, with D uncertain. V lost 6 bases and J lost 2, with 15 bases in between. Germline CDR1 is MNHEY and CDR2 is SVGEGT. CDR3 size: 15 residues. The CDR3 is CASRARDPNTDTQYF. The CDR3 coding sequence is TGTGCCAGCAGGGCCCGAGACCCAAACACAGATACGCAGTATTTT.

Here the CDR3 reads CASSVRTGRGTDTQYF. The CDR3 DNA reads as TGTGCCAGCAGCGTCCGGACAGGGAGGGGCACAGATACGCAGTATTTT. The chain carries TRBV2 and TRBJ2-3, with a tentative D call TRBD1 (8 bases). Per germline, CDR1 SNHLY and CDR2 FYNNEI. This CDR3 contains 16 residues. Trimming removed 6 bases from V and 1 base from J, with 17 bases in between.

The rearrangement uses TRBV7-3 and TRBJ2-5, with D hard to call. Germline CDR1 reads SGHTA; CDR2 reads FQGTGA. The CDR3 has 13 residues. V was trimmed by 1 base and J by 3 bases, leaving 6 bases between them. The CDR3 DNA sequence: TGTGCCAGCAGCTTAATTCCAGAAGAGACCCAGTACTTC. This sequence encodes CASSLIPEETQYF.

This clonotype came up once. CDR3 region: CASSQRAGTVYEQYF. DNA of the CDR3: TGTGCCAGCAGCCAGAGAGCGGGAACGGTTTACGAGCAGTACTTC. The gene calls are TRBV4-2 and TRBJ2-7; 7 bases match TRBD2. The CDR3 loop spans 15 amino acids. The germline V gene has CDR1 LGHNA and CDR2 YNFKEQ. The V segment lost 3 bases and the J segment 4 bases; nucleotides outside the gene matches: 9.

This clonotype was seen a few times. J is TRBJ1-5 and V is TRBV5-5; 10 bases are a match to TRBD1. Germline V gene data show CDR1 as SGHKS and CDR2 as YYEKEE (reference sequence). Unmatched junction bases numbered 2, after V lost 3 bases and J lost 5 bases. The CDR3 covers 14 residues. The CDR3 reads CASSYGTGDQPQHF. The CDR3 DNA reads as TGTGCCAGCAGCTACGGGACAGGGGATCAGCCCCAGCATTTT.

The DNA of the CDR3 is TGTGCCAGCAGTGAAGGTCAGATGAACACTGAAGCTTTCTTT. Translated: CASSEGQMNTEAFF. This chain connects TRBV6-1 to TRBJ1-1; D ambiguous. Germline CDR1 MNHNS, CDR2 SASEGT. This CDR3 is 14 amino acids long. Trimming took off 1 base at V and 0 bases at J, with 6 bases between the two ends.

V is TRBV5-1 and J is TRBJ1-6; D gene ambiguous. The CDR3 loop spans 13 amino acids. CDR1 SGHRS and CDR2 YFSETQ come from the germline V gene. V shed 0 bases and J shed 8 bases, with 6 bases lying between them. CDR3 region: CASSLGLHSPLHF. CDR3 DNA sequence: TGCGCCAGCAGCTTGGGCCTCCATTCACCCCTCCACTTT.

This chain joins TRBV2 and TRBJ2-7; TRBD2 is a possible D gene (5 bases). Deletions cut 7 bases from V and 7 bases from J, with 11 bases between. CDR3 length: 11 amino acids. CDR1 and CDR2 from the germline V gene are SNHLY and FYNNEI. CDR3 residues: CASKTTPEQYF. The DNA for the CDR3 is TGTGCCAGCAAGACTACCCCTGAGCAGTACTTC.

Only a few counts were recorded for this clonotype. The chain recombines TRBV18 with TRBJ2-7, with D perhaps matching TRBD1 (8 bases). The germline gives CDR1 KGHSH, CDR2 LQKENI. The CDR3 has 16 amino acids. V was pared by 2 bases and J by 1 base, with 15 bases between. CDR3 residues: CASSPAGRDRSYEQYF. For the CDR3, the DNA is TGTGCCAGCTCACCAGCAGGGAGGGACAGGTCCTACGAGCAGTACTTC.

This clonotype was detected many times. V gene TRBV7-9 combines with J gene TRBJ2-3, with 9 bases fitting TRBD1. CDR1 is SEHNR, CDR2 FQNEAQ, per germline (reference sequence). With V trimmed by 4 bases and J by 4 bases, 6 bases remained unmatched. This CDR3 comprises 15 residues. The CDR3 nucleotides read TGTGCCAGCAGCTCGAACAGGGGGCAAGCAGATACGCAGTATTTT. Protein sequence: CASSSNRGQADTQYF.